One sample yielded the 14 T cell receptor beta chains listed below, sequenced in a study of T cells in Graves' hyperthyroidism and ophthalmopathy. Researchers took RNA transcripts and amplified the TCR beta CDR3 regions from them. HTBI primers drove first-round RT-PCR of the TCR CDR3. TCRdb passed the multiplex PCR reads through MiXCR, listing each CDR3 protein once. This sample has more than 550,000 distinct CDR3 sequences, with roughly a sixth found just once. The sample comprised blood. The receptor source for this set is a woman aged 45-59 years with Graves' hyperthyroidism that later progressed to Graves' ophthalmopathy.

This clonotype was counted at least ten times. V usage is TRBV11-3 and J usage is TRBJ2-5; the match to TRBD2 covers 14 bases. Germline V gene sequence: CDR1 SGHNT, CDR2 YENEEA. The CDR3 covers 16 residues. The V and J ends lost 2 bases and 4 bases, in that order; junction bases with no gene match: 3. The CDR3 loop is CASSLRLAGGTETQYF. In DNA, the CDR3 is TGTGCCAGCAGCTTAAGACTAGCGGGGGGGACAGAGACCCAGTACTTC. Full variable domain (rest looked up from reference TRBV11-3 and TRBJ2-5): EAGVVQSPRYKIIEKKQPVAFWCNPISGHNTLYWYLQNLGQGPELLIRYENEEAVDDSQLPKDRFSAERLKGVDSTLKIQPAELGDSAVYLCASSLRLAGGTETQYFGPGTRLLVL.

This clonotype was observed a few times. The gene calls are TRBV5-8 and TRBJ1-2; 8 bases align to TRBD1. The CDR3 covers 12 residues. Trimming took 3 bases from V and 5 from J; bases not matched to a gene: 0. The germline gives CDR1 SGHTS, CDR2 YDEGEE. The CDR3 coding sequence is TGTGCCAGCAGCTGGACAGGGTATGGCTACACCTTC. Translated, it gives CASSWTGYGYTF.

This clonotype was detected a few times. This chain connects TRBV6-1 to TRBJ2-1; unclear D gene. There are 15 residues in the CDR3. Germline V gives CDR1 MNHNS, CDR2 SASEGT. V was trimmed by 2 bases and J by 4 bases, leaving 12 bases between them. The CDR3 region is CASSESEEAYNEQFF. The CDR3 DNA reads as TGTGCCAGCAGTGAAAGCGAAGAGGCTTACAATGAGCAGTTCTTC.

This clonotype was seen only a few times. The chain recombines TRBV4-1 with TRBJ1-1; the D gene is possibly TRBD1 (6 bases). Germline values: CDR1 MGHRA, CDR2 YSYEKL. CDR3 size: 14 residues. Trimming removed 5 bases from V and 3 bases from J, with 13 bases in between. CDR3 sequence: CASSDRSLHTEAFF. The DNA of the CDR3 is TGCGCCAGCAGCGACAGGTCCCTTCACACTGAAGCTTTCTTT.

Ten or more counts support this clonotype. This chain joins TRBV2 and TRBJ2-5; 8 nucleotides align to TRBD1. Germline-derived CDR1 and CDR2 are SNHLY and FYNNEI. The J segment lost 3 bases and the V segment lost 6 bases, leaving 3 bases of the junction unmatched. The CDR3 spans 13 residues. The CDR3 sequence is CASSWTGKETQYF. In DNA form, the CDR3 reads TGTGCCAGCAGCTGGACAGGGAAAGAGACCCAGTACTTC.

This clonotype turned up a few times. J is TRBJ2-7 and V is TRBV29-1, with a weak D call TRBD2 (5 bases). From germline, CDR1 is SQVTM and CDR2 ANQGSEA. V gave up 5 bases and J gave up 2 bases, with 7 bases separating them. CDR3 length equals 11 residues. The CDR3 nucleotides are TGCAGCGTTTCGGGAACCTACGAGCAGTACTTC. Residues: CSVSGTYEQYF.

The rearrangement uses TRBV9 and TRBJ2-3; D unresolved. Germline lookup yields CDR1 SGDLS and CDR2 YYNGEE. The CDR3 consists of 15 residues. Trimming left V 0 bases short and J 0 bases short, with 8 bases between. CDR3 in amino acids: CASSVGVYSTDTQYF. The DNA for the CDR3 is TGTGCCAGCAGCGTAGGTGTCTATAGCACAGATACGCAGTATTTT.

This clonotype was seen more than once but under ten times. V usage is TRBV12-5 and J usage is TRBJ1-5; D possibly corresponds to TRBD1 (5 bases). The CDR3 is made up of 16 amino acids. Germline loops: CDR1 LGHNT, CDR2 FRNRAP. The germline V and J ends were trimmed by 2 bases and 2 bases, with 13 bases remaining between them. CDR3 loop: CASGLSGQYGNQPQHF. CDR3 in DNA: TGTGCTAGTGGTTTGTCAGGGCAATACGGCAATCAGCCCCAGCATTTT.

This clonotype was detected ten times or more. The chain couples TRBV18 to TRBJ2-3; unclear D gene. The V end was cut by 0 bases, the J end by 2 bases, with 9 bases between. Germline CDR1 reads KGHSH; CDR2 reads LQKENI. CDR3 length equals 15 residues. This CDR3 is CASSPPILATDTQYF. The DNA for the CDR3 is TGTGCCAGCTCACCACCAATATTAGCCACAGATACGCAGTATTTT. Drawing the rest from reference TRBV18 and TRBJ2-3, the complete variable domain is NAGVMQNPRHLVRRRGQEARLRCSPMKGHSHVYWYRQLPEEGLKFMVYLQKENIIDESGMPKERFSAEFPKEGPSILRIQQVVRGDSAAYFCASSPPILATDTQYFGPGTRLTVL.

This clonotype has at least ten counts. The CDR3 bases are TGTGCCAGCAGTGGCCTCTCGGGAGGAATCGGGGAGCTGTTTTTT. Translated, it gives CASSGLSGGIGELFF. V usage is TRBV27 and J usage is TRBJ2-2; 7 bases match TRBD2. The CDR3 has 15 amino acids. CDR1 and CDR2 (germline): MNHEY, SMNVEV (reference sequence). The J segment lost 7 bases and the V segment lost 5 bases, leaving 10 bases of the junction unmatched.

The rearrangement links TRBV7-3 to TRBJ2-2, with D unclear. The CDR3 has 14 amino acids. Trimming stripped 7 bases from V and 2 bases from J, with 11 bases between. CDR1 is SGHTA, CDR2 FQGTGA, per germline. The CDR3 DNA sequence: TGTGCCAGCACTACTTCCCCAAACACCGGGGAGCTGTTTTTT. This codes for CASTTSPNTGELFF.

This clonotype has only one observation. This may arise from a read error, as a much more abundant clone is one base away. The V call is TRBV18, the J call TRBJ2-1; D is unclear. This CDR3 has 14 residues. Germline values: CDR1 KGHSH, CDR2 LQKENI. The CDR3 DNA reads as TGTGCCAGCTCACCACCGTCGCGGAGAAATGAGCGGTTCTTC. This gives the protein CASSPPSRRNERFF.

CDR3 nucleotide sequence: TGTGCCAGCAGTTTAGGAGCGGGGGGTTCCTACGAGCAGTACTTC. It codes for CASSLGAGGSYEQYF. The chain links TRBV28 to TRBJ2-7; 9 nucleotides line up with TRBD2. Per germline, CDR1 MDHEN and CDR2 SYDVKM. The CDR3 is 15 residues long. V gave up 2 bases and J gave up 1 base; unmatched junction bases: 3.

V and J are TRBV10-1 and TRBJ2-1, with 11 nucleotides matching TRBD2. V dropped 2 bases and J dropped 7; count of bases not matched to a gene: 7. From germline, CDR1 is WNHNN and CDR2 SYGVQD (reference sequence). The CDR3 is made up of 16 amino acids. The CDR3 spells CASSEAGASGGNEQFF. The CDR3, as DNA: TGCGCCAGCAGTGAGGCTGGGGCTAGCGGGGGGAATGAGCAGTTCTTC.